Shown below are 25 T cell receptor beta chains from a single sample sequenced in a study of neoadjuvant anti-PD-1 for oral cavity cancer. This table comes from immunoSEQ multiplex PCR, and its TCRdb copy is limited to in-frame clones, with some not included. The sample records about 80,000 clones, about 84% being singletons. This material consisted of PBMCs, taken before nivolumab (anti-PD-1) treatment. These receptors originate from a person between 40 and 85 years old with oral cavity squamous cell carcinoma.

The gene calls are TRBV5-1 and TRBJ2-3; tentatively, D is TRBD1 (8 bases). Between the trimmed V and J ends, which lost 4 bases and 4 bases, there was a span of 13 bases. CDR3 length: 14 amino acids. Germline-derived CDR1 and CDR2 are SGHRS and YFSETQ. The CDR3 coding sequence is TGCGCCAGCAGCACACAGGGGGGGTCAGATACGCAGTATTTT. It specifies CASSTQGGSDTQYF.

This chain connects TRBV7-8 to TRBJ2-2, with 12 bases aligning to TRBD2. Germline CDR1 reads SGHVS; CDR2 reads FQNEAQ. V shed 5 bases and J 7 bases; nucleotides not matched to a gene: 5. This CDR3 comprises 15 residues. CDR3 sequence: CASSRLAGVIGELFF. The CDR3 bases are TGTGCCAGCAGCCGACTAGCGGGAGTCATCGGGGAGCTGTTTTTT.

The chain employs TRBV20-1 and TRBJ2-7, with D hard to call. This CDR3 has 11 residues. CDR1 and CDR2 (germline): DFQATT, SNEGSKA (reference sequence). The DNA of the CDR3 is TGCAGCCCGCTAAACTTGTACGAGCAGTACTTC. The encoded protein is CSPLNLYEQYF.

V is TRBV13 and J is TRBJ2-4; tentative D call: TRBD1 (6 bases). The germline V gene encodes CDR1 PRHDT and CDR2 FYEKMQ (reference sequence). V was cut by 0 bases and J by 8 bases, with 14 bases left in between. The length of the CDR3 is 15 residues. The DNA for the CDR3 is TGTGCCAGCAGCTTAGGTCAGGGGATTGTGGACATTCAGTACTTC. Protein sequence: CASSLGQGIVDIQYF.

This clone was recorded at least ten times. This sequence joins TRBV10-3 and TRBJ2-7; D remains ambiguous. Germline-derived CDR1 and CDR2 are ENHRY and SYGVKD. V lost 4 bases, J lost 0 bases, and 4 bases lay in between. The CDR3 is 12 residues long. The CDR3 DNA reads TGTGCCATCAGTGGAGGCTCCTACGAGCAGTACTTC. This translates into CAISGGSYEQYF.

This clone was found a few times. This chain joins TRBV29-1 and TRBJ1-2; TRBD1 agrees at 7 bases. Germline CDR1 reads SQVTM; CDR2 reads ANQGSEA. V trimming: 2 bases; J trimming: 4 bases; junction bases outside the gene matches: 4. This CDR3 is built from 13 residues. The chain's CDR3 is CSVEYRTGYGYTF. The CDR3 DNA reads TGCAGCGTTGAATATCGGACAGGCTATGGCTACACCTTC.

The V call is TRBV4-1, the J call TRBJ2-5, with D possibly TRBD2 on 6 matching bases. Trimming removed 6 bases at V and 5 bases at J, with 13 bases between. Germline lookup yields CDR1 MGHRA and CDR2 YSYEKL. The CDR3 sequence is 13 residues long. CDR3 protein: CASSRLVAETQYF. In nucleotides, the CDR3 is TGCGCCAGCAGTCGACTAGTGGCTGAGACCCAGTACTTC.

V is TRBV4-2 and J is TRBJ2-1, with 11 bases matching TRBD2. Losses at the gene ends were 3 bases for V and 5 bases for J; bases not matched to a gene: 9. The CDR3 length is 17 residues. CDR1 is LGHNA, CDR2 YNFKEQ, per germline. The CDR3, as DNA: TGTGCCAGCAGCCAGCGTCTACTAGCGGGAGTAAACAATGAGCAGTTCTTC. Its translation is CASSQRLLAGVNNEQFF.

CDR3 sequence (DNA): TGTGCCAGCAGCGGGGACAGGGGAGGTTACTTTTCCCTCTACGAGCAGTACTTC. Protein product: CASSGDRGGYFSLYEQYF. The V and J genes are TRBV2 and TRBJ2-7, with TRBD1 matching over 10 bases. V lost 6 bases to trimming and J lost 3 bases; unmatched junction nucleotides: 17. Per the germline V gene, CDR1 is SNHLY and CDR2 is FYNNEI. CDR3 length: 18 residues.

V gene TRBV9 combines with J gene TRBJ2-5, with 7 positions matching TRBD2. In germline, CDR1 is SGDLS, CDR2 YYNGEE. This CDR3 comprises 15 residues. The trim removed 2 bases at V and 5 bases at J, leaving 9 bases unmatched. CDR3 nucleotide sequence: TGTGCCAGCAGCGTCGGCGGGGGAAGCGGGGAGACCCAGTACTTC. Amino acids: CASSVGGGSGETQYF.

The rearrangement joins TRBV20-1 to TRBJ1-5; D is uncertain. CDR3 length: 10 residues. The V and J ends lost 5 bases and 6 bases respectively, with 5 bases between them. Germline CDR1 DFQATT, CDR2 SNEGSKA (reference sequence). The CDR3 sequence: CSAPGQPQHF. The DNA of the CDR3 is TGCAGTGCTCCCGGTCAGCCCCAGCATTTT.

The chain carries TRBV10-3 and TRBJ2-1, with 11 nucleotides matching TRBD2. With 4 bases clipped from V and 8 bases from J, the junction kept 7 bases outside the gene matches. Germline V gives CDR1 ENHRY, CDR2 SYGVKD. The CDR3 runs 15 residues. CDR3 in DNA: TGTGCCATCAGTGCAACTAGCGGGAGTTTCGATGAGCAGTTCTTC. This translates into CAISATSGSFDEQFF.

This rearrangement joins TRBV4-1 to TRBJ2-2; TRBD2 agrees at 8 bases. CDR1 is MGHRA, CDR2 YSYEKL, per germline. V dropped 3 bases and J dropped 3; count of bases not matched to a gene: 3. There are 15 residues in the CDR3. CDR3 DNA: TGCGCCAGCAGCCAGCGGGAGGCGGACACCGGGGAGCTGTTTTTT. Protein product: CASSQREADTGELFF.

The V call is TRBV6-1, the J call TRBJ2-1, with TRBD1 as a possible D gene (5 bases). CDR1 and CDR2 (germline): MNHNS, SASEGT. V dropped 10 bases and J dropped 0 bases, with 16 bases sitting between them. CDR3 length: 15 residues. This CDR3 reads CATRTSDSSYNEQFF. The CDR3 DNA sequence: TGTGCCACACGGACGTCCGACAGCTCCTACAATGAGCAGTTCTTC.

The V gene is TRBV6-1, the J gene TRBJ1-1; D ambiguous. CDR1 is MNHNS and CDR2 is SASEGT in the germline V gene. The CDR3 contains 10 residues. V shed 4 bases and J shed 10 bases, with 7 bases lying between them. The chain's CDR3 is CASSVRRAFF. The CDR3 coding sequence is TGTGCCAGCAGTGTCCGGCGAGCTTTCTTT.

The J gene is TRBJ2-7, the V gene TRBV28; D is unresolved. Germline lookup yields CDR1 MDHEN and CDR2 SYDVKM. This CDR3 comprises 14 residues. V was clipped by 5 bases and J by 1 base, with 12 bases between them. The CDR3 coding sequence is TGTGCCAGCAGTATCAACCTCATATCCTACGAGCAGTACTTC. It yields the protein CASSINLISYEQYF.

The rearrangement uses TRBV7-6 and TRBJ2-5; no clear D gene. The last part of the DNA fits TRBJ2-7 better; the J call may be wrong. In germline, CDR1 is SGHVS, CDR2 FNYEAQ. This CDR3 has 14 residues. CDR3 sequence reads: CASSLSKPGYEQYF. The DNA of the CDR3 is TGTGCCAGCAGCTTGTCCAAGCCGGGCTACGAGCAGTACTTC.

This chain connects TRBV4-1 to TRBJ2-7; 11 nucleotides align to TRBD2. Germline assignment: CDR1 MGHRA and CDR2 YSYEKL. CDR3 length: 16 residues. The V gene end was trimmed by 1 base and the J gene end by 0 bases; junction bases not matched to a gene: 2. The DNA of the CDR3 is TGCGCCAGCAGCCAAGGACTAGCGGGGAGCTCCTACGAGCAGTACTTC. This translates into CASSQGLAGSSYEQYF.

The chain joins TRBV11-2 to TRBJ2-7; a weak D match, TRBD2 (5 bases). CDR1 is SGHAT and CDR2 is FQNNGV in the germline V gene. This CDR3 has 14 residues. The V end was cut by 1 base, the J end by 6 bases, with 13 bases between. The CDR3: CASSLVAGPGEQYF. The CDR3 nucleotides read TGTGCCAGCAGCTTAGTGGCGGGCCCGGGCGAGCAGTACTTC. The entire variable domain, with the rest obtained from reference TRBV11-2 and TRBJ2-7, is as follows: EAGVAQSPRYKIIEKRQSVAFWCNPISGHATLYWYQQILGQGPKLLIQFQNNGVVDDSQLPKDRFSAERLKGVDSTLKIQPAKLEDSAVYLCASSLVAGPGEQYFGPGTRLTVT.

The chain combines TRBV6-5 with TRBJ2-7; D not certain. Germline CDR1 MNHEY, CDR2 SVGAGI. Trimming left V 6 bases short and J 0 bases short, with 12 bases between. This CDR3 contains 14 residues. CDR3 residues: CASSRHVSSYEQYF. DNA of the CDR3: TGTGCCAGCAGCAGACATGTAAGCTCCTACGAGCAGTACTTC.

V is TRBV5-6 and J is TRBJ1-1; D is perhaps TRBD1 (5 bases). In germline, CDR1 is SGHDT, CDR2 YYEEEE. Trimming pared 10 bases from V and 8 bases from J, leaving 18 bases between. This CDR3 is built from 12 residues. The CDR3, as DNA: TGTGCCGGGGGGACGGCCGGCGGGGAAGCTTTCTTT. Translation: CAGGTAGGEAFF. The variable domain in full, with the rest retrieved from reference TRBV5-6 and TRBJ1-1, is DAGVTQSPTHLIKTRGQQVTLRCSPKSGHDTVSWYQQALGQGPQFIFQYYEEEERQRGNFPDRFSGHQFPNYSSELNVNALLLGDSALYLCAGGTAGGEAFFGQGTRLTVV.

This clone was recorded only once. V gene TRBV19 combines with J gene TRBJ2-2; D is possibly TRBD2 (6 bases). The CDR3 runs to 15 residues. V was pared by 4 bases and J by 7 bases, with 16 bases between. Germline V gene lookup returns CDR1 LNHDA and CDR2 SQIVND (reference sequence). For the CDR3, the DNA is TGTGCCAGTAGTACCACCCGGGAGTCGCTCGGGGAGCTGTTTTTT. It translates to CASSTTRESLGELFF.

J is TRBJ1-4 and V is TRBV5-5; D is undetermined. V shed 0 bases and J shed 3 bases, with 9 bases lying between them. CDR3 length equals 15 residues. Per germline, CDR1 SGHKS and CDR2 YYEKEE (reference sequence). For the CDR3, the DNA is TGTGCCAGCAGCTTGGGCTGGGAAGCTAATGAAAAACTGTTTTTT. Translation gives CASSLGWEANEKLFF.

The chain employs TRBV19 and TRBJ2-5, with 7 bases that match TRBD1. This CDR3 is built from 13 residues. The germline V gene encodes CDR1 LNHDA and CDR2 SQIVND (reference sequence). The J segment lost 5 bases and the V segment lost 4 bases, leaving 4 bases of the junction unmatched. The CDR3 loop reads CASSTNRGETQYF. The CDR3 coding sequence is TGTGCCAGTAGTACGAACAGGGGTGAGACCCAGTACTTC.

With regard to this clone: An end of the junction does not agree with germline; a read error may underlie this. V is TRBV5-6 and J is TRBJ1-1, with D possibly matching TRBD1 (6 bases). CDR3 size: 13 residues. Germline lookup yields CDR1 SGHDT and CDR2 YYEEEE. The CDR3 DNA sequence: TGTGCCAGCAGCTGGGGGCAGAACAATGAAGCTTTCTTT. It yields the protein CASSWGQNNEAFF.